The rows below give T cell receptor beta chains drawn from one sample of a study of OX40 agonist ivuxolimab in advanced cancers. TCRdb keeps only in-frame clones here, not all; method: immunoSEQ multiplex PCR. The repertoire includes 100,000 or so clones, roughly 90% of them detected once, and under 0.65% sits in the top ten. Source: CD4+ or CD8+ T cells sorted from blood, taken in a trial of the OX40 agonist ivuxolimab. Receptor source: an adult with an advanced solid tumor such as melanoma, head and neck, liver or kidney cancer. Both conserved end residues are part of each CDR3. The D gene is left open where the match is weak. Only some rows state a clone size, as once, few, many or a class for expanded clones.

- | - | TRBJ2-1 | TRBV4-3 | TGCGCCAGCAGCCAGGGGGGTCCGGACACCCGATGGGATGAGCAGTTCTTC | CASSQGGPDTRWDEQFF
once | TRBD1 | TRBJ1-2 | TRBV7-2 | TGTGCCAGCAGCCTCCACCAACAGGGGAACTATGGCTACACCTTC | CASSLHQQGNYGYTF
few | - | TRBJ1-1 | TRBV6-1 | TGTGCCAGCAGTGAAGGTCAGGCCTACACTGAAGCTTTCTTT | CASSEGQAYTEAFF
- | - | TRBJ1-1 | TRBV29-1 | TGCAGCGCCGATGAGATAACGGGGACTGAAGCTTTCTTT | CSADEITGTEAFF
- | - | TRBJ2-1 | TRBV28 | TGTGCCAGCAGTTTCTACCCCAGGCAGGGGCACAATGAGCAGTTCTTC | CASSFYPRQGHNEQFF
- | TRBD1 | TRBJ2-2 | TRBV5-1 | TGCGCCAGCAGCTTGGGGACAGGCCGCACCGGGGAGCTGTTTTTT | CASSLGTGRTGELFF
- | - | TRBJ1-4 | TRBV7-9 | TGTGCCAGCAGCCCAGGGAGAAAACCTGGGGAAAAACTGTTTTTT | CASSPGRKPGEKLFF
- | - | TRBJ1-4 | TRBV28 | TGTGCCAGCAGGGGCATCCTTCGGACAGCAACTAATGAAAAACTGTTTTTT | CASRGILRTATNEKLFF
- | - | TRBJ1-1 | TRBV5-1 | TGCGCCAGCAGCTTGGGTCGGGAGGGCACTGAAGCTTTCTTT | CASSLGREGTEAFF
- | TRBD1 | TRBJ1-5 | TRBV5-6 | TGTGCCAGCAGCCACGGACAGGGGGCGAATTGGCCCCAGCATTTT | CASSHGQGANWPQHF
- | TRBD1 | TRBJ2-1 | TRBV18 | TGTGCCAGCTCACCTGTCCCTAGTACAGGGGGCTACAATGAGCAGTTCTTC | CASSPVPSTGGYNEQFF
once | TRBD2 | TRBJ2-7 | TRBV19 | TGTGCCAGTAGTATAAAAGCGGGAGGCTACGAGCAGTACTTC | CASSIKAGGYEQYF
once | - | TRBJ1-1 | TRBV9 | TGTGCCAGCAGCGTAGACACCTTTGGTACTGAAGCTTTCTTT | CASSVDTFGTEAFF
- | - | TRBJ1-2 | TRBV7-9 | TGTGCCAGCAGCCTTCTAACCCTTTTTGGCGGCTACACCTTC | CASSLLTLFGGYTF
- | TRBD1 | TRBJ1-1 | TRBV11-2 | TGTGCCAGCAGCTTAACTCCGGGACAGAAGAGGACTGAAGCTTTCTTT | CASSLTPGQKRTEAFF
- | TRBD2 | TRBJ2-5 | TRBV5-1 | TGCGCCAGCAGCCTGGGACTAGCGGGACCATTCCAAGAGACCCAGTACTTC | CASSLGLAGPFQETQYF
- | - | TRBJ2-1 | TRBV30 | TGTGCCTGGATGGCACGCAAAAGCCGTGAGCAGTTCTTC | CAWMARKSREQFF